Presented here are 9 T cell receptor beta chains from one specimen sequenced in a study of T cell changes during pregnancy in multiple sclerosis. The table came from immunoSEQ multiplex PCR; TCRdb's copy has only in-frame clones and leaves some out. The sample holds tens of thousands of clones, 92% seen once. The source was peripheral blood, collected in the second trimester of pregnancy. The origin of the receptors is a female donor in good health, enrolled as a control in a pregnancy study.

The chain employs TRBV5-6 and TRBJ2-3; 8 bases agree with TRBD2. Trimming took 4 bases from V and 0 from J; bases not matched to a gene: 4. Germline V gives CDR1 SGHDT, CDR2 YYEEEE. The CDR3 extends over 15 amino acids. The CDR3 is CASSATSGSTDTQYF. The CDR3 nucleotides read TGTGCCAGCAGCGCCACTAGCGGTAGCACAGATACGCAGTATTTT.

The rearrangement links TRBV5-1 to TRBJ2-1, with 10 bases that match TRBD2. In germline, CDR1 is SGHRS, CDR2 YFSETQ. Trimming took 2 bases from V and 6 from J; bases not matched to a gene: 5. The CDR3 loop spans 15 amino acids. The CDR3, as DNA: TGCGCCAGCAGCTTAAGCGGGAGGGCCATCAATGAGCAGTTCTTC. Protein: CASSLSGRAINEQFF.

The CDR3 spells CASIGGVTEAFF. CDR3 sequence (DNA): TGTGCCAGCATAGGGGGGGTCACTGAAGCTTTCTTT. The V call is TRBV27, the J call TRBJ1-1, with D possibly TRBD1 on 6 matching bases. Trimming stripped 7 bases from V and 4 bases from J, with 10 bases between. From germline, CDR1 is MNHEY and CDR2 SMNVEV (reference sequence). The length of the CDR3 is 12 residues.

This rearrangement joins TRBV11-1 to TRBJ2-7; D not resolved. CDR3 length: 13 amino acids. Trimming cost V 2 bases and J 2 bases, with 7 bases left between them. CDR1 is SGHAT, CDR2 FQDESV, per germline (reference sequence). The CDR3, as DNA: TGTGCCAGCAGCTTAAACAGACCCTACGAGCAGTACTTC. Protein sequence: CASSLNRPYEQYF.

The table lists this clone with a count of one. Its ends do not fully match the called genes, so a read error is possible. The chain combines TRBV7-7 with TRBJ2-4; D perhaps matches TRBD2 (5 bases). The CDR3 is 16 amino acids. CDR1 SSHAT and CDR2 FNYEAQ come from the germline V gene (reference sequence). The CDR3 spells CASSLRRAGAKNIQYF. The CDR3 DNA is TGTGCTAGCAGCTTAAGGCGGGCAGGAGCCAAAAACATTCAGTACTTC.

The CDR3, as DNA: TGTGCCAGTAGTATATCAGCGGGACAAGAGACCCAGTACTTC. This sequence encodes CASSISAGQETQYF. This sequence joins TRBV19 and TRBJ2-5, with TRBD2 identical over 7 bases. The CDR3 spans 14 residues. The J segment lost 2 bases and the V segment lost 2 bases, leaving 2 bases of the junction unmatched. Germline CDR1 is LNHDA and CDR2 is SQIVND (reference sequence).

This chain connects TRBV2 to TRBJ2-5; 7 bases agree with TRBD1. This CDR3 is built from 14 residues. Losses at the gene ends were 5 bases for V and 5 bases for J; bases not matched to a gene: 8. Germline V lookup: CDR1 SNHLY, CDR2 FYNNEI. The CDR3 is CASSPTGSGETQYF. The CDR3 DNA is TGTGCCAGCAGTCCGACAGGGTCGGGGGAGACCCAGTACTTC. Full variable domain (rest looked up from reference TRBV2 and TRBJ2-5): EPEVTQTPSHQVTQMGQEVILRCVPISNHLYFYWYRQILGQKVEFLVSFYNNEISEKSEIFDDQFSVERPDGSNFTLKIRSTKLEDSAMYFCASSPTGSGETQYFGPGTRLLVL.

V and J are TRBV19 and TRBJ1-5; 9 bases line up with TRBD1. Germline CDR1 is LNHDA and CDR2 is SQIVND (reference sequence). The V and J ends lost 6 bases and 6 bases, in that order; junction bases with no gene match: 9. The CDR3 sequence is 15 residues long. CDR3 bases: TGTGCCAGTAGGTCAAGGACAGGGGAGGTTCAGCCCCAGCATTTT. Translated: CASRSRTGEVQPQHF.

V and J are TRBV30 and TRBJ1-5, with D tentatively TRBD1 (5 bases). Germline values: CDR1 GTSNPN, CDR2 SVGIG (reference sequence). This CDR3 is 15 amino acids long. V was cut by 3 bases and J by 6 bases, with 18 bases left in between. The CDR3 reads CAWSLPSGGGQPQHF. Written as DNA, the CDR3 is TGTGCCTGGAGCCTTCCTTCGGGGGGTGGTCAGCCCCAGCATTTT.